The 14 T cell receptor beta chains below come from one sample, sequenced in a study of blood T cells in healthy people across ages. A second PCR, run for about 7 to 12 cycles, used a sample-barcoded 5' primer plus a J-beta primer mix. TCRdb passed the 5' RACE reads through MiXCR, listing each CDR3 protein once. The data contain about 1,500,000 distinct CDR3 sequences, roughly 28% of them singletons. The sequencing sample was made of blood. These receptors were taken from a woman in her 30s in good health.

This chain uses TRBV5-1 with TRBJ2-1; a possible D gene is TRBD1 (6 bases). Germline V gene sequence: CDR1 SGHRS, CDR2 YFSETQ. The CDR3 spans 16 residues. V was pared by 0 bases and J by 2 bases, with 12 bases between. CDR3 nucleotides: TGCGCCAGCAGCTTGGAGGTACAGGGCCCCTACAATGAGCAGTTCTTC. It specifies CASSLEVQGPYNEQFF.

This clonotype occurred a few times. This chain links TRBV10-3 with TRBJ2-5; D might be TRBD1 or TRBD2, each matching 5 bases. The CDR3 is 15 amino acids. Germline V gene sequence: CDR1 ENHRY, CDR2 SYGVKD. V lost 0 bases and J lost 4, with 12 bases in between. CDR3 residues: CAISESKGTGETQYF. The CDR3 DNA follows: TGTGCCATCAGTGAGTCTAAGGGGACCGGAGAGACCCAGTACTTC.

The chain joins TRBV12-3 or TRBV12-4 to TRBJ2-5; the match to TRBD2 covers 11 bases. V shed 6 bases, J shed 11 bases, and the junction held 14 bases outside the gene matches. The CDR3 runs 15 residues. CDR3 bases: TGTGCCAGCAGCCAACTAGCGGGAGTAGTCAATGAGCAGTACTTC. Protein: CASSQLAGVVNEQYF.

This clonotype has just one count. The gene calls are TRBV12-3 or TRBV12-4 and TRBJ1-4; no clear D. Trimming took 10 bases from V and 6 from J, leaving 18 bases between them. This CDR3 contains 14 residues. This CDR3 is CAISLVGVYEKLFF. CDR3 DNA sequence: TGTGCCATTAGTTTAGTGGGTGTTTATGAAAAACTGTTTTTT.

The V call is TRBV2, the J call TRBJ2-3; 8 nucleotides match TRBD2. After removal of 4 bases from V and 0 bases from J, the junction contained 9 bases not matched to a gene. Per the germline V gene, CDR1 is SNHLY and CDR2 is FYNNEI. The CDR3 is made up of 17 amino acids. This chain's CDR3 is CASSVVRRGASTDTQYF. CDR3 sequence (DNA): TGTGCCAGCAGTGTGGTCAGGCGGGGGGCGAGCACAGATACGCAGTATTTT.

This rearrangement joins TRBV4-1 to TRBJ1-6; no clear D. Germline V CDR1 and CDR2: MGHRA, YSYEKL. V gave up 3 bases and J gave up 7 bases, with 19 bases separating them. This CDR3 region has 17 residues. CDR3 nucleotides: TGCGCCAGCAGCCACTTACCGGGGTCCCAAGGAAATTCACCCCTCCACTTT. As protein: CASSHLPGSQGNSPLHF.

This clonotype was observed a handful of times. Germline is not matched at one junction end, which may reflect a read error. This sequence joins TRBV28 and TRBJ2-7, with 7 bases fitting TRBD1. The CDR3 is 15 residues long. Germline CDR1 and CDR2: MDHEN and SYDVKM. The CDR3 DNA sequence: TGTGCCAGCAGAGATACGGGACAGAGCTCCTACGAGCGGTACTTC. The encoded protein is CASRDTGQSSYERYF.

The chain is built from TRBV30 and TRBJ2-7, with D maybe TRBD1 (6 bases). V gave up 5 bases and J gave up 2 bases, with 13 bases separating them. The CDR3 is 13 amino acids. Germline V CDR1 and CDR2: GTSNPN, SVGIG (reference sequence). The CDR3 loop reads CAWAQDRPYEQYF. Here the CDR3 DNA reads TGTGCCTGGGCCCAGGACAGACCCTACGAGCAGTACTTC.

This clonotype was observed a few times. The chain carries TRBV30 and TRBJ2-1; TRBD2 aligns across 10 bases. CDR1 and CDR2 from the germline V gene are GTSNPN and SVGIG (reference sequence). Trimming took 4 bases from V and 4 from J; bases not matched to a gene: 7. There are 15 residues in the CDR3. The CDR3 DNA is TGTGCCTGGACTTCTAGGACTAGCGGTTACAATGAGCAGTTCTTC. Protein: CAWTSRTSGYNEQFF.

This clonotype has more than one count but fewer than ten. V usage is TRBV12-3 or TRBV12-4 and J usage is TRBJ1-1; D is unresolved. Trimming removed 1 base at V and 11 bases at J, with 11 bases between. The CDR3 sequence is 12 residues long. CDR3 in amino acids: CASSLGIRTAFF. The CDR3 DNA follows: TGTGCCAGCAGTTTAGGAATCCGTACGGCTTTCTTT.

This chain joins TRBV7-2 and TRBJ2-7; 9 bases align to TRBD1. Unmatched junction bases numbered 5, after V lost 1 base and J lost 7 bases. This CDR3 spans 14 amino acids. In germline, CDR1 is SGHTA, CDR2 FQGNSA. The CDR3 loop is CASSLGPDRGEQYF. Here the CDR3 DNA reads TGTGCCAGCAGCTTAGGCCCGGACAGGGGAGAGCAGTACTTC.

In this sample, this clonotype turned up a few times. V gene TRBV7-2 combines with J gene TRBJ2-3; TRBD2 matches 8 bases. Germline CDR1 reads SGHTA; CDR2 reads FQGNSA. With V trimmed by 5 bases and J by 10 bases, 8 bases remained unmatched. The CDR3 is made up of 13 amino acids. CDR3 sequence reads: CASSPGLAVAQYF. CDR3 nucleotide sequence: TGTGCCAGCAGCCCTGGACTAGCAGTGGCGCAGTATTTT.

The DNA of the CDR3 is TGCAGTGCTAGAGATAGGGCAGGCAATCAGCCCCAGCATTTT. Its translation is CSARDRAGNQPQHF. This rearrangement joins TRBV20-1 to TRBJ1-5; D unresolved. The CDR3 is 14 amino acids. CDR1 DFQATT and CDR2 SNEGSKA come from the germline V gene (reference sequence). Between the trimmed V and J ends, which lost 0 bases and 2 bases, there was a span of 8 bases.

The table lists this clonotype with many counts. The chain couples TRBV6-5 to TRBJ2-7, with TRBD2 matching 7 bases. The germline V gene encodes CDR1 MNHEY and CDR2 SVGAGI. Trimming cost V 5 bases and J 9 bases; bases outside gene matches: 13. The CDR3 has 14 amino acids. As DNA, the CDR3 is TGTGCCAGCAGTCCGTCCGGGGGGTTCGGTTTGCAGTACTTC. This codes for CASSPSGGFGLQYF.